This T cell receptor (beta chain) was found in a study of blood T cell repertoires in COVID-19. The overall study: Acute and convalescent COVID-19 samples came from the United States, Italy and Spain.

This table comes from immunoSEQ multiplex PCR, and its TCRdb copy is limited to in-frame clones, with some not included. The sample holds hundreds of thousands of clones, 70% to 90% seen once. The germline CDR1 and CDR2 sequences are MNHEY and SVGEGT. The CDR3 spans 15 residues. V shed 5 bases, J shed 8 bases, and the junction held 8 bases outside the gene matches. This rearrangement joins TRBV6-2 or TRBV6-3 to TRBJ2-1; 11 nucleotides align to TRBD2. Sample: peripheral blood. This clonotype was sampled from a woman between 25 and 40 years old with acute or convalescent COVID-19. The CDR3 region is CASSRTLAGGDEQFF. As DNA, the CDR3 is TGTGCCAGCAGTCGCACCCTAGCGGGAGGAGATGAGCAGTTCTTC.